The source of this TCR beta chain is a study of Graves' ophthalmopathy and Graves' hyperthyroidism. Overall study results and limits: Ophthalmopathy progression prediction by the model yielded a sensitivity of roughly 67% and a specificity of under 85%.

RNA transcripts provided the template for amplifying TCR beta CDR3 regions. RT-PCR with HTBI primers came first, then second-round multiplex PCR. One entry per CDR3 protein results from TCRdb running MiXCR on the multiplex PCR reads. The table records 200,000 to 250,000 distinct CDR3 sequences, 20% to 25% of them present only once. This clonotype showed up many times. Its antigen is undetermined. In germline, CDR1 is SGHTA, CDR2 FQGNSA. The CDR3 extends over 15 amino acids. Trimming cost V 5 bases and J 4 bases; bases outside gene matches: 9. This clonotype originated in a woman between 45 and 65 years old with Graves' ophthalmopathy. The sample consisted of peripheral blood. The chain employs TRBV7-2 and TRBJ2-7, with 9 bases identical to TRBD2. The CDR3 is CASSLSGSYGYEQYF. Written as DNA, the CDR3 is TGTGCCAGCAGCCTTAGCGGGAGTTACGGGTACGAGCAGTACTTC.